This T cell receptor beta chain was sequenced during a study of CDR3 diversity in severe acne. Germline V lookup: CDR1 SGHVS, CDR2 FNYEAQ. V shed 4 bases and J shed 4 bases, with 16 bases lying between them. The CDR3 spans 15 residues. TCRdb reprocessed the PCR reads via MiXCR and lists one record per CDR3 protein. The sample yields almost 85,000 distinct CDR3 sequences, roughly 51% seen once. Input material: blood. The chain uses TRBV7-6 and TRBJ2-5; tentatively, D is TRBD2 (6 bases). This receptor was taken from a male donor in good health, without acne. CDR3 nucleotides: TGTGCCAGCAGCTCCCAGGTTGGGGGGATAGAGACCCAGTACTTC. As protein: CASSSQVGGIETQYF.